Listed below are T cell receptor beta chains from one sample, sequenced in a study of blood T cell repertoires in COVID-19. The data were produced by immunoSEQ multiplex PCR, yet TCRdb's version contains in-frame clones alone and is incomplete. In the table there are fewer than 200,000 clones, roughly 88% of which are singletons. The sample was peripheral blood. The receptor source for this set is a man aged 55-75 years who had recovered from COVID-19. Both conserved end residues are part of each CDR3. D genes are given only for firm matches. Size values are once, few and many counts, or a class for expanded clones, and some rows have none.

>TRBJ1-6|-|-|TRBV3-1/TRBV3-2
CASSQVGRGDSPLHF
TGTGCCAGCAGCCAAGTGGGGCGGGGAGATTCACCCCTCCACTTT
>TRBJ2-1|few|TRBD1|TRBV6-5
CASWTGGTNEQFF
TGTGCCAGCTGGACAGGGGGGACCAATGAGCAGTTCTTC
>TRBJ2-7|few|TRBD1|TRBV9
CASSRLGDRTYEQYF
TGTGCCAGCAGTCGACTCGGGGACAGGACCTACGAGCAGTACTTC
>TRBJ2-7|-|-|TRBV4-2
CASSQGTGSDAGGYEQYF
TGTGCCAGCAGCCAGGGTACCGGGTCGGATGCCGGGGGCTACGAGCAGTACTTC
>TRBJ2-1|once|TRBD2|TRBV5-4
CASSLVAGAGNEQFF
TGTGCCAGCAGCTTAGTAGCGGGGGCGGGCAATGAGCAGTTCTTC
>TRBJ2-3|-|-|TRBV11-1
CASSSQSRGNTDTQYF
TGTGCCAGCAGCTCCCAGTCGAGAGGTAACACAGATACGCAGTATTTT
>TRBJ2-7|once|-|TRBV12-3/TRBV12-4
CASKLTDSYEQYF
TGTGCCAGCAAGCTGACAGACTCCTACGAGCAGTACTTC
>TRBJ2-2|-|-|TRBV29-1
CSVQKGAPNTGELFF
TGCAGCGTTCAGAAAGGGGCCCCGAACACCGGGGAGCTGTTTTTT
>TRBJ1-5|-|-|TRBV30
CAWSQGWDQPQHF
TGTGCCTGGAGTCAGGGGTGGGATCAGCCCCAGCATTTT
>TRBJ1-5|-|TRBD1|TRBV6-1
CASSETGAQPQHF
TGTGCCAGCAGTGAGACAGGGGCTCAGCCCCAGCATTTT
>TRBJ2-7|-|-|TRBV5-6
CASSSSMRVTGIIEYF
TGTGCCAGCAGCTCCTCTATGAGAGTTACAGGGATTATTGAGTACTTC
>TRBJ2-3|-|TRBD2|TRBV9
CASSPTTSGGTSTQYF
TGTGCCAGCAGCCCGACGACTAGCGGGGGGACGAGCACGCAGTATTTT
>TRBJ2-4|-|TRBD2|TRBV6-5
CASSTSGGANIQYF
TGTGCCAGCAGTACTAGCGGGGGGGCGAACATTCAGTACTTC
>TRBJ2-5|-|-|TRBV19
CASSEGGAETQYF
TGTGCCAGTAGTGAGGGAGGTGCGGAGACCCAGTACTTC
>TRBJ1-1|-|-|TRBV30
CAWSVRRPPVNTEAFF
TGTGCCTGGAGTGTACGCAGGCCTCCGGTGAACACTGAAGCTTTCTTT
>TRBJ2-3|few|-|TRBV4-2
CASSQDVTRSSTDTQYF
TGTGCCAGCAGCCAAGATGTGACACGCAGTAGCACAGATACGCAGTATTTT
>TRBJ2-5|-|TRBD1|TRBV5-1
CASRRTGGRETQYF
TGCGCCAGCAGGCGAACAGGGGGCCGGGAGACCCAGTACTTC
>TRBJ2-3|-|TRBD2|TRBV7-2
CASSLTSGGAFGTDTQYF
TGTGCCAGCAGCCTTACTAGCGGGGGGGCCTTTGGCACAGATACGCAGTATTTT
>TRBJ2-7|once|-|TRBV6-1
CASSENLQTYEQYF
TGTGCCAGCAGTGAAAATCTCCAGACCTACGAGCAGTACTTC
>TRBJ1-2|-|TRBD1|TRBV27
CASSPGQPYGYTF
TGTGCCAGCAGCCCGGGACAGCCTTATGGCTACACCTTC
>TRBJ2-3|-|-|TRBV10-3
CAIRAGATDTQYF
TGTGCCATCAGGGCGGGGGCCACAGATACGCAGTATTTT
>TRBJ2-7|-|TRBD1|TRBV2
CASSRTGDLRTKSEQYF
TGTGCCAGCAGTCGGACAGGGGACCTCCGGACTAAAAGCGAGCAGTACTTC
>TRBJ2-3|-|TRBD1|TRBV13
CASSPYGQGTDTQYF
TGTGCCAGCAGCCCCTACGGACAGGGGACAGATACGCAGTATTTT